This T cell receptor beta chain is from a study of blood T cells in healthy people across ages. This CDR3 region has 13 residues. CDR1 is DFQATT, CDR2 SNEGSKA, per germline (reference sequence). A J-beta primer mix and a sample-barcoded 5' primer were used in a second PCR of roughly 6 to 11 cycles. Using its own MiXCR run on the 5' RACE reads, TCRdb lists one record per CDR3 protein. The sample contains more than 1.4 million distinct CDR3 sequences, around 39% of which appear only once. The receptor's source is a woman under 30 in good health. The V gene is TRBV20-1, the J gene TRBJ2-7; 9 bases map to TRBD2. The last part of the DNA fits TRBJ2-5 better; the J call may be wrong. The sequencing sample was made of blood. The CDR3 DNA sequence: TGCAGTGCCGTGCTGGCGGGGGGGGAGACCCAGTACTTC. It specifies CSAVLAGGETQYF.